This is a list of T cell receptor beta chains from one sample in a study of blood T cell repertoires in COVID-19. Produced via immunoSEQ multiplex PCR; TCRdb's table is partial and in-frame only. Of fewer than 30,000 clones detected, approximately 86% appear once; the ten largest clones hold less than 5.5%. The source material was peripheral blood. The source of these receptors is a man aged 50-59 years with active COVID-19. Both conserved end residues are part of each CDR3. D genes are given only for firm matches. Clone size is given for some rows only: seen once, a few or many times, or a class if the clone is expanded.

D gene	V gene	clone size	CDR3 length	J gene	CDR3 DNA	CDR3 protein
NA	TRBV5-5	once	13	TRBJ2-7	TGTGCCAGCAGCTTGACAGGGTCCTACGAGCAGTACTTC	CASSLTGSYEQYF
NA	TRBV28	NA	14	TRBJ1-2	TGTGCCAGCAGTTTGGCGGTAACTAACTATGGCTACACCTTC	CASSLAVTNYGYTF
NA	TRBV28	NA	16	TRBJ1-6	TGTGCCAGCAGCCCAAGTGCGGGTTCCTATAATTCACCCCTCCACTTT	CASSPSAGSYNSPLHF
NA	TRBV5-1	NA	12	TRBJ1-2	TGCGCCAGCGCGACAGAGAGCTATGGCTACACCTTC	CASATESYGYTF
NA	TRBV4-1	NA	16	TRBJ1-5	TGCGCCAGCAGCCAAGGTAGGCAGGGAAGCAATCAGCCCCAGCATTTT	CASSQGRQGSNQPQHF
TRBD2	TRBV9	NA	17	TRBJ2-5	TGTGCCAGCAGCCCCTTTCGACTAGCGGGGGGGCAAGAGACCCAGTACTTC	CASSPFRLAGGQETQYF
TRBD1	TRBV2	NA	13	TRBJ2-7	TGTGCCAGCAGGGGGACAGCAAGCTACGAGCAGTACTTC	CASRGTASYEQYF
NA	TRBV24-1	once	13	TRBJ2-1	TGTGCCACCAGAGCATCGTCTCCCAATGAGCAGTTCTTC	CATRASSPNEQFF
NA	TRBV29-1	NA	12	TRBJ1-1	TGCAGCGCGGCGGGAGTGAACACTGAAGCTTTCTTT	CSAAGVNTEAFF
TRBD1	TRBV5-1	NA	15	TRBJ1-6	TGCGCCAGCAGCTTGGCGACAGGGGGAAATTCACCCCTCCACTTT	CASSLATGGNSPLHF
NA	TRBV28	medium-sized	12	TRBJ1-5	TGTGCCAGCAGACTAGGCGGTCAGCCCCAGCATTTT	CASRLGGQPQHF
NA	TRBV23-1	NA	14	TRBJ1-3	TGCGCCAGCAGTCAAGGCCCCTCTGGAAACACCATATATTTT	CASSQGPSGNTIYF
NA	TRBV7-3	NA	16	TRBJ2-6	TGTGCCAGCAGCTCCGCGTCTCCGTCTGGGGCCAACGTCCTGACTTTC	CASSSASPSGANVLTF
TRBD1	TRBV7-9	NA	15	TRBJ1-1	TGTGCCAGCAGTCGGACAGGGGGAAGGAACACTGAAGCTTTCTTT	CASSRTGGRNTEAFF
NA	TRBV11-2	NA	15	TRBJ1-3	TGTGCCAGCAGCGATCAGGGCCACTCTGGAAACACCATATATTTT	CASSDQGHSGNTIYF
TRBD1	TRBV6-2/TRBV6-3	NA	14	TRBJ1-1	TGTGCCAGCAGCCGACAGGGTACGGGCACTGAAGCTTTCTTT	CASSRQGTGTEAFF
TRBD1	TRBV20-1	NA	11	TRBJ2-7	TGCAGCGCTCGCAGGGGGCGCGAGCAGTACTTC	CSARRGREQYF
TRBD2	TRBV7-2	NA	15	TRBJ2-1	TGTGCCAGCAGCTTAGAAGGGACTAGCGGGAAACGGCGATTCTTC	CASSLEGTSGKRRFF
TRBD2	TRBV3-1/TRBV3-2	NA	19	TRBJ2-7	TGTGCCAGCAGCCAAGACTTGTGGGGACTAGCGGAAACATCCTACGAGCAGTACTTC	CASSQDLWGLAETSYEQYF
TRBD2	TRBV27	NA	16	TRBJ2-2	TGTGCCAGCAGTCCCCTAGCGGGAGTTAGCACCGGGGAGCTGTTTTTT	CASSPLAGVSTGELFF
TRBD1	TRBV28	NA	15	TRBJ1-2	TGTGCCAGCAGCCCCCGGGACAGACCATACTATGGCTACACCTTC	CASSPRDRPYYGYTF
NA	TRBV5-1	NA	14	TRBJ2-7	TGCGCCAGCAGCCCAGCAGGGCCGCCATACGAGCAGTACTTC	CASSPAGPPYEQYF
TRBD1	TRBV28	few	12	TRBJ1-1	TGTGCCAGCAGAAAGGGGGCTACGAAAGCTTTCTTT	CASRKGATKAFF